Here is one T cell receptor (beta chain) with its context. CDR3 length equals 16 residues. Per germline, CDR1 SGHTA and CDR2 FQGNSA. Trimming stripped 1 base from V and 7 bases from J, with 17 bases between. Using a J-beta primer mix together with a sample-barcoded 5' primer, a second PCR was run for roughly 6 to 12 cycles. Sequencing recovered at least 2.5 million CDR3-containing paired-end reads from each sample. TCRdb analysed the 5' RACE reads with MiXCR anew, one entry per CDR3 protein. The sample has fewer than 2,000,000 distinct CDR3 sequences, approximately 39% seen once. This sample stems from a study of blood T cells in healthy people across ages.

Sequenced input: blood. This sequence was found in a human donor in good health. The chain links TRBV7-2 to TRBJ2-1; the D gene is possibly TRBD2 (7 bases). CDR3 protein: CASSLEGGGPRNEQFF. The CDR3, as DNA: TGTGCCAGCAGCTTAGAGGGAGGGGGGCCGAGAAATGAGCAGTTCTTC.